The 8 T cell receptor beta chains reported below all come from one sample, sequenced in a study of molecular identifiers for immune sequencing clone quantification. Each CDR3 protein gets one entry after TCRdb re-called the PCR reads with MiXCR. This table has 300,000 to 350,000 distinct CDR3 sequences, about a fifth appearing once. Source material: naive CD8+ T cells from blood, with Jurkat cell RNA spiked in. Regarding subset: FACS-sorted CD8+CD4-CCR7+CD45RA+ naive T cells. All receptors come from a human donor in good health. Some libraries in this study had Jurkat cell RNA spiked in.

At least ten counts were recorded for this clonotype. The chain combines TRBV4-3 with TRBJ1-4, with 9 bases that match TRBD1. The CDR3 is 15 amino acids. Trimming cost V 1 base and J 7 bases; bases outside gene matches: 4. Germline-derived CDR1 and CDR2 are LGHNA and YSLEER. The CDR3 spells CASSQGTGAREKLFF. The CDR3 coding sequence is TGCGCCAGCAGCCAAGGGACAGGGGCGCGTGAAAAACTGTTTTTT.

This clonotype was counted ten times or more. The rearrangement links TRBV30 to TRBJ2-1; no reliable D call. Germline V gives CDR1 GTSNPN, CDR2 SVGIG (reference sequence). The length of the CDR3 is 12 residues. The V gene lost 0 bases and the J gene lost 14 bases, with 14 bases spanning the gap. The CDR3: CAWSVVGPEEFF. The DNA of the CDR3 is TGTGCCTGGAGTGTTGTGGGCCCGGAAGAGTTCTTC. Using reference TRBV30 and TRBJ2-1 for the parts outside the CDR3, the full variable domain is SQTIHQWPATLVQPVGSPLSLECTVEGTSNPNLYWYRQAAGRGLQLLFYSVGIGQISSEVPQNLSASRPQDRQFILSSKKLLLSDSGFYLCAWSVVGPEEFFGPGTRLTVL.

This clonotype was seen many times. The V gene is TRBV7-9, the J gene TRBJ2-7; TRBD2 matches at 10 bases. J gave up 9 bases and V 5 bases, and 7 bases lay outside the gene matches. The germline CDR1 and CDR2 sequences are SEHNR and FQNEAQ (reference sequence). This CDR3 region has 13 residues. CDR3 region: CASSPSGSFGQYF. The CDR3 DNA reads as TGTGCCAGCAGCCCTAGCGGGAGTTTTGGGCAGTACTTC.

This clonotype was found many times. The gene calls are TRBV19 and TRBJ2-2; either TRBD1 or TRBD2 may fit D (5 bases each). Germline values: CDR1 LNHDA, CDR2 SQIVND (reference sequence). The length of the CDR3 is 14 residues. V was cut by 2 bases and J by 7 bases, with 11 bases left in between. The CDR3 is CASSITEGRGELFF. Written as DNA, the CDR3 is TGTGCCAGTAGTATAACCGAGGGGCGCGGGGAGCTGTTTTTT.

Concerning this clonotype itself: Since a much larger clone is just one base distant, this may be a read error. Because it lacks the conserved phenylalanine or tryptophan at the end, this CDR3 is likely a read error. V and J are TRBV6-1 and TRBJ1-5, with D perhaps matching TRBD1 (5 bases). Germline V lookup: CDR1 MNHNS, CDR2 SASEGT. Trimming cost V 6 bases and J 0 bases, with 12 bases left between them. The CDR3 covers 15 residues. The CDR3 region has the DNA TGTGCCAGCAGGGGGGAGCACTATAGCAATCAGCCCCAGCATTTG. This encodes CASRGEHYSNQPQHL.

Many counts were recorded for this clonotype. This rearrangement joins TRBV2 to TRBJ2-7; D is unresolved. The germline V gene has CDR1 SNHLY and CDR2 FYNNEI. The CDR3 spans 14 residues. V lost 1 base and J lost 0, with 7 bases in between. The CDR3 spells CASSEGGDSYEQYF. CDR3 in DNA: TGTGCCAGCAGTGAAGGGGGTGACTCCTACGAGCAGTACTTC.

The V and J genes are TRBV7-9 and TRBJ2-3; TRBD1 is a possible D gene (6 bases). This CDR3 region has 13 residues. The germline gives CDR1 SEHNR, CDR2 FQNEAQ (reference sequence). With 2 bases removed from V and 5 bases from J, the gap between germline ends came to 8 bases. The CDR3 region has the DNA TGTGCCAGCAGCTTACGAGGGGGAGATACGCAGTATTTT. Encoded protein: CASSLRGGDTQYF.

V and J are TRBV27 and TRBJ2-7; 9 bases map to TRBD1. V trimming: 4 bases; J trimming: 2 bases; junction bases outside the gene matches: 12. The CDR3 consists of 17 residues. Germline V lookup: CDR1 MNHEY, CDR2 SMNVEV (reference sequence). CDR3 in amino acids: CASSYRRPGQGPYEQYF. CDR3 nucleotides: TGTGCCAGCAGTTATCGTCGTCCGGGACAGGGCCCCTACGAGCAGTACTTC.